The 20 T cell receptor beta chains below all came from one sample that was sequenced in a study of identical twins. One entry per CDR3 protein results from TCRdb running MiXCR on the 5' RACE reads. The sample has hundreds of thousands of distinct CDR3 sequences; over 9% are singletons. A further study also used this sample, focusing on yellow fever vaccine responses in identical twins.

Material for sequencing was CD8+ T cells sorted from blood. The receptors were gathered from a woman between 18 and 30 years old in good health.

This clonotype was recorded a few times. V is TRBV5-1 and J is TRBJ2-2; D is uncertain. V lost 4 bases and J 7 bases, leaving 8 bases between the germline ends. Germline V gene lookup returns CDR1 SGHRS and CDR2 YFSETQ. CDR3 size: 12 residues. The CDR3 DNA sequence: TGCGCCAGCAGCCCATCCCACGGGGAGCTGTTTTTT. As protein: CASSPSHGELFF.

This clonotype was counted only a few times. V and J are TRBV24-1 and TRBJ2-1; TRBD2 matches 13 bases. J gave up 9 bases and V 5 bases, and 9 bases lay outside the gene matches. This CDR3 region has 16 residues. Germline lookup yields CDR1 KGHDR and CDR2 SFDVKD. The CDR3 sequence: CATSGPTSGRYGEQFF. The CDR3 region has the DNA TGTGCCACCAGTGGGCCGACTAGCGGGAGGTACGGTGAGCAGTTCTTC.

The rearrangement uses TRBV3-1 and TRBJ2-3; 7 bases align to TRBD2. V lost 4 bases to trimming and J lost 0 bases; unmatched junction nucleotides: 4. Germline lookup yields CDR1 LGHDT and CDR2 YNNKEL (reference sequence). The CDR3 is 15 amino acids. CDR3 bases: TGTGCCAGCAGCCCTCAGCGGGGAAGCACAGATACGCAGTATTTT. Translation: CASSPQRGSTDTQYF.

Ten or more counts support this clonotype. The chain joins TRBV2 to TRBJ1-5, with a possible D match to TRBD1 (5 bases). Germline V CDR1 and CDR2: SNHLY, FYNNEI. Deletions cut 8 bases from V and 3 bases from J, with 11 bases between. CDR3 length equals 13 residues. The DNA of the CDR3 is TGTGCCAGCGGAGACAGATTCAATCAGCCCCAGCATTTT. It codes for CASGDRFNQPQHF.

This rearrangement joins TRBV7-9 to TRBJ2-2; 10 bases are shared with TRBD2. The V and J ends lost 6 bases and 6 bases, in that order; junction bases with no gene match: 7. This CDR3 is 15 amino acids long. Germline-derived CDR1 and CDR2 are SEHNR and FQNEAQ (reference sequence). The CDR3 spells CASSPGTSAAGELFF. Written as DNA, the CDR3 is TGTGCCAGCAGTCCCGGGACTAGCGCTGCCGGGGAGCTGTTTTTT.

V is TRBV3-1 and J is TRBJ1-2, with 8 positions matching TRBD1. Trimming took 4 bases from V and 4 from J; bases not matched to a gene: 8. Germline lookup yields CDR1 LGHDT and CDR2 YNNKEL (reference sequence). The CDR3 spans 15 residues. The DNA for the CDR3 is TGTGCCAGCAGCCCCGGACAGGGCCTATTCTATGGCTACACCTTC. Translating it yields CASSPGQGLFYGYTF.

This clonotype was found a few times. The chain has TRBV24-1 and TRBJ2-3; perhaps TRBD2 as D (6 bases). With 3 bases removed from V and 8 bases from J, the gap between germline ends came to 26 bases. The germline V gene has CDR1 KGHDR and CDR2 SFDVKD. The CDR3 loop spans 18 amino acids. Written as DNA, the CDR3 is TGTGCCACCAGTGATCCCCCCATAATCGGCGGGGCTAAGGGTACGCAGTATTTT. Translating it yields CATSDPPIIGGAKGTQYF.

The V call is TRBV3-1, the J call TRBJ2-3; D is ambiguous. Germline CDR1 LGHDT, CDR2 YNNKEL (reference sequence). Trimming took off 6 bases at V and 2 bases at J, with 9 bases between the two ends. The CDR3 runs 13 residues. CDR3 amino acids: CASRVGTTDTQYF. CDR3 sequence (DNA): TGTGCCAGCAGAGTGGGAACCACAGATACGCAGTATTTT.

The gene calls are TRBV7-9 and TRBJ2-1; 9 bases map to TRBD2. The V gene end was trimmed by 5 bases and the J gene end by 2 bases; junction bases not matched to a gene: 7. This CDR3 is built from 16 residues. Germline values: CDR1 SEHNR, CDR2 FQNEAQ (reference sequence). This CDR3 reads CASSTPTSGTYNEQFF. CDR3 coding DNA: TGTGCCAGCAGCACCCCGACTAGCGGTACCTACAATGAGCAGTTCTTC.

This clonotype showed up just a few times. CDR3 loop: CASSAGEETQYF. CDR3 nucleotide sequence: TGTGCCAGCAGTGCGGGGGAAGAGACCCAGTACTTC. The chain joins TRBV6-6 to TRBJ2-5; TRBD2 agrees at 7 bases. Germline V gene data show CDR1 as MNHNY and CDR2 as SVGAGI (reference sequence). V lost 5 bases, J lost 3 bases, and 0 bases stayed unmatched. This CDR3 comprises 12 residues.

This clonotype was found many times. The chain links TRBV12-3 or TRBV12-4 to TRBJ2-5; D is undetermined. The CDR3 has 12 amino acids. V was cut by 3 bases and J by 2 bases, with 4 bases left in between. CDR3 loop: CASSFPQETQYF. In DNA form, the CDR3 reads TGTGCCAGCAGTTTTCCGCAAGAGACCCAGTACTTC.

At least ten counts were recorded for this clonotype. The V and J genes are TRBV4-1 and TRBJ2-5; TRBD2 matches at 9 bases. The CDR3 covers 16 residues. Germline V CDR1 and CDR2: MGHRA, YSYEKL. The junction had 3 bases not matched to a gene; V was cut back by 0 bases and J by 1 base. The CDR3 protein is CASSQDAGGFQETQYF. As DNA, the CDR3 is TGCGCCAGCAGCCAAGACGCGGGAGGGTTCCAAGAGACCCAGTACTTC.

This clonotype occurred a few times. The V and J genes are TRBV6-4 and TRBJ2-2; D gene ambiguous. This CDR3 comprises 14 residues. Trimming shortened V by 0 bases and J by 7 bases, and 9 bases separated the two germline ends. The V gene's germline CDR1 is MRHNA and CDR2 SNTAGT. The CDR3 region has the DNA TGTGCCAGCAGTGACTCGGGCGATGGCGGGGAGCTGTTTTTT. Its protein is CASSDSGDGGELFF.

This rearrangement joins TRBV9 to TRBJ2-4, with D possibly TRBD2 on 6 matching bases. This CDR3 contains 15 residues. Looked up from germline, CDR1 is SGDLS and CDR2 is YYNGEE. The V and J ends lost 0 bases and 8 bases respectively, with 15 bases between them. The chain's CDR3 is CASSVEATGGDIQYF. CDR3 coding DNA: TGTGCCAGCAGCGTAGAGGCCACTGGAGGGGACATTCAGTACTTC.

There are many counts of this clonotype. The chain recombines TRBV9 with TRBJ2-5; maybe TRBD2 (5 bases). V was trimmed by 3 bases and J by 3 bases, leaving 15 bases between them. Germline loops: CDR1 SGDLS, CDR2 YYNGEE. The CDR3 length is 15 residues. CDR3 DNA sequence: TGTGCCAGCAGCGCGGGGAAGGTAGAGGAAGAGACCCAGTACTTC. This gives the protein CASSAGKVEEETQYF.

The chain couples TRBV6-2 or TRBV6-3 to TRBJ2-2, with TRBD1 identical over 7 bases. Per germline, CDR1 MNHEY and CDR2 SVGEGT. V was clipped by 5 bases and J by 1 base; unmatched bases: 7. The CDR3 covers 16 residues. The CDR3 DNA follows: TGTGCCAGCAGTGGTGGGACAGCAGAGAACACCGGGGAGCTGTTTTTT. Its translation is CASSGGTAENTGELFF.

V usage is TRBV25-1 and J usage is TRBJ2-6; D might be TRBD1 (6 bases). CDR3 size: 20 residues. Germline loops: CDR1 MGHDK, CDR2 SYGVNS. Trimming removed 3 bases from V and 2 bases from J, with 23 bases in between. The CDR3 reads CASSDPTNRASSAGANVLTF. DNA of the CDR3: TGTGCCAGCAGTGACCCTACCAACAGGGCCTCTTCGGCTGGGGCCAACGTCCTGACTTTC.

This clonotype has just a few counts. V is TRBV25-1 and J is TRBJ2-1, with D uncertain. This CDR3 spans 12 amino acids. Germline values: CDR1 MGHDK, CDR2 SYGVNS. Trimming took off 3 bases at V and 7 bases at J, with 7 bases between the two ends. The CDR3 DNA sequence: TGTGCCAGCAGTGATCGGAAGAATGAGCAGTTCTTC. This encodes CASSDRKNEQFF.

The chain has TRBV7-6 and TRBJ1-1; the D gene is possibly TRBD1 (5 bases). The CDR3 runs to 14 residues. Trimming stripped 5 bases from V and 0 bases from J, with 10 bases between. Germline CDR1 reads SGHVS; CDR2 reads FNYEAQ. The CDR3 DNA reads TGTGCCAGCAGCGCCGGGGGAGTGAACACTGAAGCTTTCTTT. It encodes CASSAGGVNTEAFF. Complete variable domain (other parts from reference TRBV7-6 and TRBJ1-1): GAGVSQSPRYKVTKRGQDVALRCDPISGHVSLYWYRQALGQGPEFLTYFNYEAQQDKSGLPNDRFSAERPEGSISTLTIQRTEQRDSAMYRCASSAGGVNTEAFFGQGTRLTVV.

This clonotype appeared many times. The rearrangement joins TRBV7-8 to TRBJ2-3; either TRBD1 or TRBD2 may supply D (5 bases each). V was pared by 8 bases and J by 5 bases, with 11 bases between. The CDR3 spans 12 residues. CDR1 is SGHVS and CDR2 is FQNEAQ in the germline V gene. The chain's CDR3 is CASGLRGDTQYF. In DNA, the CDR3 is TGTGCCAGCGGACTGAGGGGAGATACGCAGTATTTT. Based on the CDR3 plus reference TRBV7-8 and TRBJ2-3, the full variable domain is GAGVSQSPRYKVAKRGQDVALRCDPISGHVSLFWYQQALGQGPEFLTYFQNEAQLDKSGLPSDRFFAERPEGSVSTLKIQRTQQEDSAVYLCASGLRGDTQYFGPGTRLTVL.